Below are 10 T cell receptor beta chains sequenced from a single sample in a study of T-cell reconstitution after alpha-beta-depleted transplantation in children. Unique molecular identifiers were used to barcode this TCRbeta library. Each CDR3 protein is one row after TCRdb ran MiXCR on the PCR reads. The table records some 140,000 distinct CDR3 sequences, more than 9.5% of them present only once. Source: PBMCs, mostly from graft donor cells, taken 180 days after TCRalphabeta/CD19-depleted stem cell transplant. Receptors were obtained from a girl less than two years old who had a stem cell transplant for combined immunodeficiency, so the T cells may come from the graft donor.

This clonotype appeared many times. V usage is TRBV20-1 and J usage is TRBJ2-7; D uncertain. Trimming pared 3 bases from V and 3 bases from J, leaving 6 bases between. Germline lookup yields CDR1 DFQATT and CDR2 SNEGSKA (reference sequence). The CDR3 covers 11 residues. The CDR3 DNA follows: TGCAGTGCTAGTTCTGGCTACGAGCAGTACTTC. Its translation: CSASSGYEQYF.

There are a few counts of this clonotype. V is TRBV7-8 and J is TRBJ2-2; tentatively, D is TRBD1 (6 bases). The V gene lost 4 bases and the J gene lost 4 bases, with 13 bases spanning the gap. The CDR3 runs to 15 residues. From germline, CDR1 is SGHVS and CDR2 FQNEAQ. The CDR3 spells CASSWFTGPTGELFF. CDR3 nucleotides: TGTGCCAGCAGCTGGTTTACAGGGCCCACCGGGGAGCTGTTTTTT.

This clonotype has only a few counts. The rearrangement links TRBV5-1 to TRBJ2-1; D is perhaps TRBD1 (6 bases). The CDR3 contains 14 residues. The V gene lost 3 bases and the J gene lost 8 bases, with 15 bases spanning the gap. Germline CDR1 and CDR2: SGHRS and YFSETQ. The CDR3 sequence: CASSSYRVIDEQFF. The CDR3 DNA follows: TGCGCCAGCAGCTCTTACAGGGTCATCGATGAGCAGTTCTTC.

This chain joins TRBV6-1 and TRBJ2-3, with a weak D call TRBD2 (5 bases). The CDR3 contains 17 residues. Germline V gene sequence: CDR1 MNHNS, CDR2 SASEGT. Trimming took off 4 bases at V and 5 bases at J, with 22 bases between the two ends. The chain's CDR3 is CASSALARPYGRDTQYF. The CDR3 region has the DNA TGTGCCAGCAGTGCCCTTGCCCGGCCCTATGGGAGAGATACGCAGTATTTT.

Points on this clonotype: Relative to the germline gene, one junction end is altered; a read error may explain this. This rearrangement joins TRBV20-1 to TRBJ2-7, with a weak D call TRBD2 (6 bases). The CDR3 sequence is 12 residues long. Germline CDR1 DFQATT, CDR2 SNEGSKA (reference sequence). The CDR3 sequence is CSASPTSYVQYF. In nucleotides, the CDR3 is TGCAGTGCTAGCCCGACTAGTTACGTGCAGTACTTC.

In this sample, this clonotype turned up a few times. This chain uses TRBV29-1 with TRBJ1-1; maybe TRBD1 (6 bases). Germline CDR1 SQVTM, CDR2 ANQGSEA. The ends were cut back, 0 bases at V and 4 bases at J, with 12 bases in the middle. The CDR3 loop spans 14 amino acids. CDR3 DNA: TGCAGCGTTGAAGAAGGGGACAATCTCACTGAAGCTTTCTTT. Encoded protein: CSVEEGDNLTEAFF.

This clonotype came up a few times. This CDR3 reads CASSLQEGTDGYTF. As DNA, the CDR3 is TGTGCCAGCAGTCTTCAAGAGGGCACGGATGGCTACACCTTC. The V gene is TRBV7-6, the J gene TRBJ1-2; D unresolved. Per germline, CDR1 SGHVS and CDR2 FNYEAQ. CDR3 size: 14 residues. V gave up 6 bases and J gave up 6 bases, with 17 bases separating them.

This chain links TRBV25-1 with TRBJ1-2, with TRBD1 as a possible D gene (5 bases). Looked up from germline, CDR1 is MGHDK and CDR2 is SYGVNS. CDR3 length equals 14 residues. Trimming took 3 bases from V and 3 from J, leaving 11 bases between them. The chain's CDR3 is CASSDRGAYYGYTF. CDR3 DNA sequence: TGTGCCAGCAGTGATCGCGGGGCCTACTATGGCTACACCTTC.

The chain employs TRBV5-1 and TRBJ1-2; TRBD1 agrees at 8 bases. V shed 4 bases, J shed 1 base, and the junction held 6 bases outside the gene matches. Looked up from germline, CDR1 is SGHRS and CDR2 is YFSETQ. This CDR3 contains 15 residues. CDR3 sequence: CASSDRGWGNYGYTF. For the CDR3, the DNA is TGCGCCAGCAGCGACAGGGGATGGGGTAACTATGGCTACACCTTC.

This chain connects TRBV10-3 to TRBJ1-2; tentative D call: TRBD1 (6 bases). CDR1 and CDR2 (germline): ENHRY, SYGVKD. Trimming stripped 2 bases from V and 0 bases from J, with 13 bases between. This CDR3 has 16 residues. As DNA, the CDR3 is TGTGCCATCAGTGAGCGAGTTACAGGGACTAACTATGGCTACACCTTC. The encoded protein is CAISERVTGTNYGYTF.